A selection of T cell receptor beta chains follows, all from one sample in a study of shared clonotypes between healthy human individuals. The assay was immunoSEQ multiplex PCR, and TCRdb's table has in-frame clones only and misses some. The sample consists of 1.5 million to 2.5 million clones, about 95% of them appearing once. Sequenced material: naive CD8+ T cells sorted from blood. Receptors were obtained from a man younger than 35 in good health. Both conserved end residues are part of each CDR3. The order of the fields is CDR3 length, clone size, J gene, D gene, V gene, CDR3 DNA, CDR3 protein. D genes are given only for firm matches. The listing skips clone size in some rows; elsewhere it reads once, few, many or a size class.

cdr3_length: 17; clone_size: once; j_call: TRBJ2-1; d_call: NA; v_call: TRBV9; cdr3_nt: TGTGCCAGCAGCGTAGTAGGAGGGATCGGGTCCTACAATGAGCAGTTCTTC; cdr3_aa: CASSVVGGIGSYNEQFF
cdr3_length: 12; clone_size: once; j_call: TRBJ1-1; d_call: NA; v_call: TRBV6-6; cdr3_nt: TGTGCCAGCATCGATAAGGGAACTGAAGCTTTCTTT; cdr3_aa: CASIDKGTEAFF
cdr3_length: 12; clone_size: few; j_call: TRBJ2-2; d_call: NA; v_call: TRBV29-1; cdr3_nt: TGCAGCGGTATTGGGGGAACCGGGGAGCTGTTTTTT; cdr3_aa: CSGIGGTGELFF
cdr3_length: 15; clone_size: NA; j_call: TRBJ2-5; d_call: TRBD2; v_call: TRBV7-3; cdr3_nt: TGTGCCAGCAGCTACATAGCGGGGGGTGAAGAGACCCAGTACTTC; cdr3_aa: CASSYIAGGEETQYF
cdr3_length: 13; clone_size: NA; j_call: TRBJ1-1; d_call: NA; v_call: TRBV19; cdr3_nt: TGTGCCAGTAGACCTACAGGGAACACTGAAGCTTTCTTT; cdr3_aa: CASRPTGNTEAFF
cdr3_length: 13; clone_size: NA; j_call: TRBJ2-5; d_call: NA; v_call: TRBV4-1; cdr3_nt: TGCGCCAGCAGCCAAAGAGTTTCGGAGACCCAGTACTTC; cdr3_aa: CASSQRVSETQYF
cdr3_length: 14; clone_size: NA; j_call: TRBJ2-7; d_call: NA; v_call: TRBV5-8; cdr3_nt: TGTGCCAGCGGCTTGGGGCAGGGGCCCTACGAGCAGTACTTC; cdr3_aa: CASGLGQGPYEQYF
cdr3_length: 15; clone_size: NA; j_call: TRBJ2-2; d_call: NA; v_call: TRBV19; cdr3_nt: TGTGCCAGTAGTATCAAAACAGGGTTTCCCGGGGAGCTGTTTTTT; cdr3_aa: CASSIKTGFPGELFF
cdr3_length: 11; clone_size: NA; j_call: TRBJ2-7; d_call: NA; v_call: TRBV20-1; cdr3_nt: TGCAGTGCTAGACAGGGAGTCGAGCAGTACTTC; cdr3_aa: CSARQGVEQYF
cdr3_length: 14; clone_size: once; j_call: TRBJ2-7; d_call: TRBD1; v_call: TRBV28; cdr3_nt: TGTGCCAGCAGTATGACAGGGGGCTCCTACGAGCAGTACTTC; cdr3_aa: CASSMTGGSYEQYF
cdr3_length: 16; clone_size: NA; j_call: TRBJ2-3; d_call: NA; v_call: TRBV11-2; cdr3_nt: TGTGCCAGCAGCCCTACCCTCACAAATAGCACAGATACGCAGTATTTT; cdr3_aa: CASSPTLTNSTDTQYF
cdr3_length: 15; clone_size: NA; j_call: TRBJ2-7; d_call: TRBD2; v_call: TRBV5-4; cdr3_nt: TGTGCCAGCAGCACAGGACTAGCGGGGCCCTACGAGCAGTACTTC; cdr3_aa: CASSTGLAGPYEQYF
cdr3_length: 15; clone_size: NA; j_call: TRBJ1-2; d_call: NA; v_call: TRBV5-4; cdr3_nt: TGTGCCAGCAGCTTGGGACAGGAGACATACTATGGCTACACCTTC; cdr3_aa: CASSLGQETYYGYTF
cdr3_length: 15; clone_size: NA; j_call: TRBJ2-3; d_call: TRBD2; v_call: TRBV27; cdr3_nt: TGTGCCAGCACTCCCAGCCCTAGCGGAGCAGATACGCAGTATTTT; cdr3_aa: CASTPSPSGADTQYF
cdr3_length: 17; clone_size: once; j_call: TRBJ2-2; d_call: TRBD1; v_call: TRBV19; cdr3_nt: TGTGCCAGTAGGGACAGGGGGCTAGCGGGGAACACCGGGGAGCTGTTTTTT; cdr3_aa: CASRDRGLAGNTGELFF
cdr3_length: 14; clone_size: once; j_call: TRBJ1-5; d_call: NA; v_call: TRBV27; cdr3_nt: TGTGCCAGCAGTATCGCAGGGTCCAATCAGCCCCAGCATTTT; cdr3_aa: CASSIAGSNQPQHF
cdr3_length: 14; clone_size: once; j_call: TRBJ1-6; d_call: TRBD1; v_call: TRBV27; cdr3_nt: TGTGCCAGCAGGGGACAGCCCTATAATTCACCCCTCCACTTT; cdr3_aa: CASRGQPYNSPLHF
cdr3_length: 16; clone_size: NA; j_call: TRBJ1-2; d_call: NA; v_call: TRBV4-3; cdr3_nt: TGCGCCAGCAGCCAAGTCGTACGGGGGATAGTTGGTGGCTACACCTTC; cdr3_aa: CASSQVVRGIVGGYTF
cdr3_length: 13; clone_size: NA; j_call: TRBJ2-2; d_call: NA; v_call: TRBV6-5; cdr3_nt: TGTGCCAGCAGTTACTCTTTCGACGGGGAGCTGTTTTTT; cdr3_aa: CASSYSFDGELFF
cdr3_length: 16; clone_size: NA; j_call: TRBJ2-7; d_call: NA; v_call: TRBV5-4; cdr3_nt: TGTGCCAGCAGCCAGTCTTTAACGGGGATCTCCTACGAGCAGTACTTC; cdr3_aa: CASSQSLTGISYEQYF
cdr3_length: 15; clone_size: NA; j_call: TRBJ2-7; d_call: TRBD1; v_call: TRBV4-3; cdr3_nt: TGCGCCAGCAGCCAAGATCTGGGGTGGACAGGGTGGCAGTACTTC; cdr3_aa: CASSQDLGWTGWQYF
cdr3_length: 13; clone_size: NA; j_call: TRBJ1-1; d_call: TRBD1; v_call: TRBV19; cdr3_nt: TGTGCCAGTAGTTACGACAGGGAAACTGAAGCTTTCTTT; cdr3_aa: CASSYDRETEAFF
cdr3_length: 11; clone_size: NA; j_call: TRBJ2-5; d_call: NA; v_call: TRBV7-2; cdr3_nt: TGTGCCAGCAGCTTAGACGAGACCCAGTACTTC; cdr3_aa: CASSLDETQYF
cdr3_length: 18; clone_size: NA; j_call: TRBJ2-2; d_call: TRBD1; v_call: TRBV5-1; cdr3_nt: TGCGCCAGCAGCTTGGCTCCGGGACAGTCTAAGACCACCGGGGAGCTGTTTTTT; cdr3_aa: CASSLAPGQSKTTGELFF
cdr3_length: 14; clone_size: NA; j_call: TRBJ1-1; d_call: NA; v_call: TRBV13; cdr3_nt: TGTGCCAGCAGCTACGAGAGGGGGGCAGCTGAAGCTTTCTTT; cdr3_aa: CASSYERGAAEAFF
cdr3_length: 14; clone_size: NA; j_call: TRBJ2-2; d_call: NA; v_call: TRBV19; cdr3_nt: TGTGCCAGTAGTATCGGCTGGAACACCGGGGAGCTGTTTTTT; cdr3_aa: CASSIGWNTGELFF
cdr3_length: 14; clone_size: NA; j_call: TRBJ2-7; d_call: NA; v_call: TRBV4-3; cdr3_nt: TGCGCCAGCAGCCAAGATGAGGCCAGTTACGAGCAGTACTTC; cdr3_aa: CASSQDEASYEQYF
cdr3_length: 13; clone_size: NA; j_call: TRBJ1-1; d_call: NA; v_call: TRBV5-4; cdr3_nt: TGTGCCAGCAGCTTGATTGGACTCACTGAAGCTTTCTTT; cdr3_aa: CASSLIGLTEAFF
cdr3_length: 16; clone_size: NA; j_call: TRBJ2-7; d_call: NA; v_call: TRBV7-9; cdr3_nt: TGTGCCAGCAGCCCCGGCGTGGGACTTATCTCCTACGAGCAGTACTTC; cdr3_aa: CASSPGVGLISYEQYF
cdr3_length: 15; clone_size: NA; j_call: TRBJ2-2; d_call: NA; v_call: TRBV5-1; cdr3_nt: TGCGCCAGCAGCACGGGACTTTTTAACACCGGGGAGCTGTTTTTT; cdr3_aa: CASSTGLFNTGELFF
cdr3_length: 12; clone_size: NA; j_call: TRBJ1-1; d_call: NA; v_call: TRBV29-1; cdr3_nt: TGCAGCGTTGAACATCTCGGAGGAGAAGCTTTCTTT; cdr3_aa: CSVEHLGGEAFF
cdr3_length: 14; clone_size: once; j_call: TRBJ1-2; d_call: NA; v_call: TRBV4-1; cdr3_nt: TGCGCCAGCAGCCAAGCCGGCACGTACTATGGCTACACCTTC; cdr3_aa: CASSQAGTYYGYTF
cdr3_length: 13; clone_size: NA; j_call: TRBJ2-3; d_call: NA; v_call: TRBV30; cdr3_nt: TGTGCCTGGGAAACTAGACTCACAGATACGCAGTATTTT; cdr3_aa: CAWETRLTDTQYF
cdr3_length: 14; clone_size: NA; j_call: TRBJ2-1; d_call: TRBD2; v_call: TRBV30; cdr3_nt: TGTGCCTGGAGTCTAGCGGGGGACTACAATGAGCAGTTCTTC; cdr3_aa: CAWSLAGDYNEQFF
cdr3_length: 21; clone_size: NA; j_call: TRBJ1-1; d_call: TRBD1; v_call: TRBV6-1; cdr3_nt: TGTGCCAGCAGTGAAAAGGCCCCGGGACAGCCCCTTCGCCGCCTGAACACTGAAGCTTTCTTT; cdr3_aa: CASSEKAPGQPLRRLNTEAFF
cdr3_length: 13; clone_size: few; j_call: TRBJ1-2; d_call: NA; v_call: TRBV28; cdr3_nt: TGTGCCAGCAGTTTCGGGGGGGACTATGGCTACACCTTC; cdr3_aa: CASSFGGDYGYTF
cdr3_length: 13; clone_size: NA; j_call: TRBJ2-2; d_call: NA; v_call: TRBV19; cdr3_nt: TGTGCCAGTAGGGACGGAGGCACCGGGGAGCTGTTTTTT; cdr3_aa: CASRDGGTGELFF
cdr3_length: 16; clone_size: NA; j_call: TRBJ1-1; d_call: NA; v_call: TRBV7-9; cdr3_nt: TGTGCCAGCAGCCCAGGGGTTTCAGGGGCCGTTGCTGAAGCTTTCTTT; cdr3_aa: CASSPGVSGAVAEAFF
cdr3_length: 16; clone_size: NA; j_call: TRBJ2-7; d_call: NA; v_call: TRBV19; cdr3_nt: TGTGCCAGTAGTATTTCGCTTCCTCCCCCACCCTACGAGCAGTACTTC; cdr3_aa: CASSISLPPPPYEQYF
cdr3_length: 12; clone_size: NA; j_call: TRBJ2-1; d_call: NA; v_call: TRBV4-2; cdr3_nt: TGTGCCAGCAGCCAGGGAAGTATAGAGCAGTTCTTC; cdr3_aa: CASSQGSIEQFF
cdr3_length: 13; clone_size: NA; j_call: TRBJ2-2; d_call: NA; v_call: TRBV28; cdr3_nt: TGTGCCAGCAGTTTAGAGGGGGCCGGGGAGCTGTTTTTT; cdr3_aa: CASSLEGAGELFF
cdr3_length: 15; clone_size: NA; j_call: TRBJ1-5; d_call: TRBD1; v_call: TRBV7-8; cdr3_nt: TGTGCCAGCAGCCCTGGACAGGGGAGCAATCAGCCCCAGCATTTT; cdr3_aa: CASSPGQGSNQPQHF
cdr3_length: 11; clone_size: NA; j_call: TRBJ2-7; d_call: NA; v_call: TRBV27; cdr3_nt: TGTGCCAGCAGCCCGGCCTACGAGCAGTACTTC; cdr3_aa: CASSPAYEQYF
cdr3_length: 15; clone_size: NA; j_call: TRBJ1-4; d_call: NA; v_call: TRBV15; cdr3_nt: TGTGCCACCAGCAGCATCGATAGTTCCAATGAAAAACTGTTTTTT; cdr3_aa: CATSSIDSSNEKLFF
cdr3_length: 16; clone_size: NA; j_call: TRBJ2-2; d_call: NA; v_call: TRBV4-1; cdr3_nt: TGCGCCAGCAGCCACCCCGGGACACCTGTTTTCGGGGAGCTGTTTTTT; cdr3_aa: CASSHPGTPVFGELFF
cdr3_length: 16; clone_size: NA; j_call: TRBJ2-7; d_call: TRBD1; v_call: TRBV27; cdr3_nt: TGTGCCAGCAGTCCATTGGACAGGGCCAACTCCTACGAGCAGTACTTC; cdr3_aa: CASSPLDRANSYEQYF
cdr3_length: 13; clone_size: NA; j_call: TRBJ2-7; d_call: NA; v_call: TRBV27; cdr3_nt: TGTGCCAGCAGACAGGACAGCTCCTACGAGCAGTACTTC; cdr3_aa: CASRQDSSYEQYF
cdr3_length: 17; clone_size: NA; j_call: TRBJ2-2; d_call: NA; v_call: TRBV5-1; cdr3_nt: TGCGCCAGCAGCTTGACATGGTTAGCGGAAAGCACCGGGGAGCTGTTTTTT; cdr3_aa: CASSLTWLAESTGELFF
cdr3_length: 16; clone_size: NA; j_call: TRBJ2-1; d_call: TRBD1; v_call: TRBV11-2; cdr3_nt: TGTGCCAGCAGTCTCGGCCGGGACAGAGCCCTCAATGAGCAGTTCTTC; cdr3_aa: CASSLGRDRALNEQFF
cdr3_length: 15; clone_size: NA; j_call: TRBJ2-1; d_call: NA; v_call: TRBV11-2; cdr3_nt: TGTGCCAGCAGCCTTCTGGCTGGGTCCTACAATGAGCAGTTCTTC; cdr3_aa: CASSLLAGSYNEQFF
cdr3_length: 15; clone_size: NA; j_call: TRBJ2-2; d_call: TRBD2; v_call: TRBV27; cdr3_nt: TGTGCCAGCAGGCTACTAGCGGGAGTTACCGGGGAGCTGTTTTTT; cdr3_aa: CASRLLAGVTGELFF
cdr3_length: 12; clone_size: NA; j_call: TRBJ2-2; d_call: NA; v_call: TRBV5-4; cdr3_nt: TGTGCCATCTCACCAAACACCGGGGAGCTGTTTTTT; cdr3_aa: CAISPNTGELFF
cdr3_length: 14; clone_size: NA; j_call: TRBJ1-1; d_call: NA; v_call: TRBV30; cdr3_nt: TGTGCCTGGAGTGTTGGTCGTCTGGCCACTGAAGCTTTCTTT; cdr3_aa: CAWSVGRLATEAFF
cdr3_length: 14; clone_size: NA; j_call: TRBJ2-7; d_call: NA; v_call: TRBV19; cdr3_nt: TGTGCCAGTAGTCCTGGACTGGGGAACTACGAGCAGTACTTC; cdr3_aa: CASSPGLGNYEQYF
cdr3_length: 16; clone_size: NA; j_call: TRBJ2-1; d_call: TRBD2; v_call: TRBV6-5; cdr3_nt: TGTGCCAGCAGTTCTCAACTAGCGGGGGGTTTTTCTGAGCAGTTCTTC; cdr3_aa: CASSSQLAGGFSEQFF
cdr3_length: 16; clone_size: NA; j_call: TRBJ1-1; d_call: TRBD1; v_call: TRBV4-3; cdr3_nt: TGCGCCAGCAGCCACGTGACAGGGATCACGAACACTGAAGCTTTCTTT; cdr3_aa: CASSHVTGITNTEAFF
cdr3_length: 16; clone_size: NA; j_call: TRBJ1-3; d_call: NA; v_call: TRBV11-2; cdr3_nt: TGTGCCAGCAGCCCAGACAGGTTTTACTCTGGAAACACCATATATTTT; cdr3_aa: CASSPDRFYSGNTIYF
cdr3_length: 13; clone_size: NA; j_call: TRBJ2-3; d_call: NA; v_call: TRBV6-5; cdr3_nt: TGTGCCAGCAGTTACGTCGTCGGGTACACGCAGTATTTT; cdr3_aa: CASSYVVGYTQYF
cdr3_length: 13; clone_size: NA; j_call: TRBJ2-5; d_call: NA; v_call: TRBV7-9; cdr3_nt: TGTGCCAGCAGCCCCGGGACTCAAGAGACCCAGTACTTC; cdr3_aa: CASSPGTQETQYF
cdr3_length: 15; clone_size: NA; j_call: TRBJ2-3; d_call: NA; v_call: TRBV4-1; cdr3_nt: TGCGCCAGCAGCCAAGATAATGGCTTCACAGATACGCAGTATTTT; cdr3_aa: CASSQDNGFTDTQYF